This entry describes one T cell receptor beta chain. Method: immunoSEQ multiplex PCR; TCRdb's copy keeps in-frame clones and lacks some. This table has tens of thousands of clones, approximately 91% appearing once. The sample comes from a study of T cells in tuberculosis. This CDR3 region has 13 residues. Germline V gene data show CDR1 as LNHDA and CDR2 as SQIVND (reference sequence). V was cut by 3 bases and J by 7 bases, with 10 bases left in between. Cells were sorted from thawed PBMC rested overnight and stained with GMM-loaded CD1B tetramer, viability dye and anti-CD3. The lipid loaded on the CD1B tetramers was C32 glucose monomycolate from Rhodococcus equi. PBMC for tetramer sorting were first depleted of CD14-expressing monocytes. Overall study results and limits: Some low-affinity tetramer-binding T cells may be absent from this sample.

The sample comprised CD1b-GMM tetramer-negative cells sorted from PBMCs. This chain links TRBV19 with TRBJ1-5; D remains ambiguous. The sequence was obtained from an adult woman with latent tuberculosis. The CDR3 nucleotides are TGTGCCAGTAGTATGGGCCCCGCACAGCCCCAGCATTTT. This gives the protein CASSMGPAQPQHF.